These T cell receptor beta chains were read from a single sample in a study of blood T cell repertoires in COVID-19. Measured with immunoSEQ multiplex PCR; TCRdb has only the in-frame clones, and not every one. This table has roughly 140,000 clones, more than 70% appearing once. The sequenced sample was peripheral blood. These receptor sequences come from a human donor in a cohort sampled during active COVID-19. Each CDR3 is given with its conserved first and last residue. A D gene is named only where the DNA matches it firmly. Clone size is not always given. Where it is, it says once, few, many or a class for expanded clones.

clone_size: -
v_call: TRBV6-6
j_call: TRBJ2-3
d_call: -
cdr3_nt: TGTGCCAGCAGGGACAAGCCCCTCACAGATACGCAGTATTTT
cdr3_aa: CASRDKPLTDTQYF

clone_size: -
v_call: TRBV2
j_call: TRBJ2-7
d_call: TRBD2
cdr3_nt: TGTGCCAGCAGTGACGCTAGCGGGTGGCCCTACGAGCAGTACTTC
cdr3_aa: CASSDASGWPYEQYF

clone_size: few
v_call: TRBV4-3
j_call: TRBJ2-7
d_call: TRBD2
cdr3_nt: TGCGCCAGCAGCCAAGATCTATTAGCGGGAGACTACGAGCAGTACTTC
cdr3_aa: CASSQDLLAGDYEQYF

clone_size: few
v_call: TRBV6-6
j_call: TRBJ1-1
d_call: -
cdr3_nt: TGTGCCAGCAGTTACTCGAACAGGCCCAGCACTGAAGCTTTCTTT
cdr3_aa: CASSYSNRPSTEAFF

clone_size: -
v_call: TRBV11-2
j_call: TRBJ1-3
d_call: -
cdr3_nt: TGTGCCAGCGCAGGGGCGGGAAACACCATATATTTT
cdr3_aa: CASAGAGNTIYF

clone_size: -
v_call: TRBV11-3
j_call: TRBJ2-4
d_call: -
cdr3_nt: TGTGCCAGCAGCGTCGGTCGGGGGGCCTCCATTCAGTACTTC
cdr3_aa: CASSVGRGASIQYF

clone_size: -
v_call: TRBV13
j_call: TRBJ2-2
d_call: -
cdr3_nt: TGTGCCAGCAGCTTCCCCCCGGCCGGGGAGCTGTTTTTT
cdr3_aa: CASSFPPAGELFF

clone_size: once
v_call: TRBV19
j_call: TRBJ2-1
d_call: TRBD2
cdr3_nt: TGTGCCTCTGGGGGGAGGGTTTACAATGAGCAGTTCTTC
cdr3_aa: CASGGRVYNEQFF

clone_size: once
v_call: TRBV25-1
j_call: TRBJ2-5
d_call: TRBD2
cdr3_nt: TGTGCCAGCAGTGAAGCTAGCGGGGGTTGGGAGACCCAGTACTTC
cdr3_aa: CASSEASGGWETQYF

clone_size: -
v_call: TRBV7-3
j_call: TRBJ2-1
d_call: TRBD1
cdr3_nt: TGTGCCAGCAGCTCCCGGACAGGGGAGGGTGAGCAGTTCTTC
cdr3_aa: CASSSRTGEGEQFF

clone_size: -
v_call: TRBV4-2
j_call: TRBJ2-3
d_call: -
cdr3_nt: TGTGCCAGCAGCCAAGACCGGGGGGATACGCAGTATTTT
cdr3_aa: CASSQDRGDTQYF

clone_size: -
v_call: TRBV28
j_call: TRBJ2-2
d_call: TRBD1
cdr3_nt: TGTGCCAGCAGTTTGTGGCAGGGGGCGAGCACCGGGGAGCTGTTTTTT
cdr3_aa: CASSLWQGASTGELFF

clone_size: -
v_call: TRBV6-6
j_call: TRBJ2-1
d_call: TRBD2
cdr3_nt: TGTGCCAGCAGGTTTAGCGGGACACGCAATGAGCAGTTCTTC
cdr3_aa: CASRFSGTRNEQFF

clone_size: -
v_call: TRBV4-2
j_call: TRBJ1-1
d_call: TRBD1
cdr3_nt: TGTGCCAGCAGCTGGGAATTAACAGGGGTGGGAACTGAAGCTTTCTTT
cdr3_aa: CASSWELTGVGTEAFF

clone_size: -
v_call: TRBV27
j_call: TRBJ1-1
d_call: -
cdr3_nt: TGTGCCAGCAGGGTACAGGGTCTGAACACTGAAGCTTTCTTT
cdr3_aa: CASRVQGLNTEAFF

clone_size: -
v_call: TRBV5-1
j_call: TRBJ1-1
d_call: -
cdr3_nt: TGCGCCAGCAGCTTCCCCGTCAGGGTAAGGAACACTGAAGCTTTCTTT
cdr3_aa: CASSFPVRVRNTEAFF

clone_size: once
v_call: TRBV27
j_call: TRBJ1-5
d_call: -
cdr3_nt: TGTGCCAGCAGGGCGGGGGCCCTAAGCAATCAGCCCCAGCATTTT
cdr3_aa: CASRAGALSNQPQHF

clone_size: -
v_call: TRBV19
j_call: TRBJ1-5
d_call: -
cdr3_nt: TGTGCCAGTAGTAGTGGGTCCAGGGGTCAGCCCCAGCATTTT
cdr3_aa: CASSSGSRGQPQHF

clone_size: -
v_call: TRBV7-9
j_call: TRBJ1-3
d_call: -
cdr3_nt: TGTGCCAGCAGCTCCCAAAACACCATATATTTT
cdr3_aa: CASSSQNTIYF

clone_size: once
v_call: TRBV29-1
j_call: TRBJ2-7
d_call: -
cdr3_nt: TGCAGCGCCGGGGGTCCGGGGCGACTTTTCTACGAGCAGTACTTC
cdr3_aa: CSAGGPGRLFYEQYF

clone_size: -
v_call: TRBV19
j_call: TRBJ1-5
d_call: -
cdr3_nt: TGTGCCAGTAGACAGGGAACGGTTAGCAATCAGCCCCAGCATTTT
cdr3_aa: CASRQGTVSNQPQHF

clone_size: -
v_call: TRBV2
j_call: TRBJ1-4
d_call: TRBD1
cdr3_nt: TGTGCCAGCAGTGACCCGTGGACAGGGGGTAGAGAAAAACTGTTTTTT
cdr3_aa: CASSDPWTGGREKLFF

clone_size: -
v_call: TRBV19
j_call: TRBJ2-6
d_call: TRBD1
cdr3_nt: TGTGCCAGTAGTCTGGACAGGGTCAGATTTTCTGGGGCCAACGTCCTGACTTTC
cdr3_aa: CASSLDRVRFSGANVLTF

clone_size: once
v_call: TRBV7-2
j_call: TRBJ2-1
d_call: -
cdr3_nt: TGTGCCAGCAGCCTTGGACAGAATGAGCAGTTCTTC
cdr3_aa: CASSLGQNEQFF

clone_size: -
v_call: TRBV19
j_call: TRBJ2-3
d_call: TRBD2
cdr3_nt: TGTGCCAGTAGGTCTCATGGCGGGGGGACCACAGATACGCAGTATTTT
cdr3_aa: CASRSHGGGTTDTQYF

clone_size: -
v_call: TRBV28
j_call: TRBJ2-5
d_call: TRBD1
cdr3_nt: TGTGCCAGCAGTTCTCAGGGGGCCGGGGAGACCCAGTACTTC
cdr3_aa: CASSSQGAGETQYF

clone_size: -
v_call: TRBV3-1/TRBV3-2
j_call: TRBJ2-7
d_call: TRBD2
cdr3_nt: TGTGCCAGCAGCCAAGATTTAGCGGGGGGGCGAGAAGAGCAGTACTTC
cdr3_aa: CASSQDLAGGREEQYF

clone_size: -
v_call: TRBV9
j_call: TRBJ2-7
d_call: -
cdr3_nt: TGTGCCAGCAGCGTAGAACAGGGATCCTACGAGCAGTACTTC
cdr3_aa: CASSVEQGSYEQYF

clone_size: -
v_call: TRBV4-1
j_call: TRBJ2-7
d_call: -
cdr3_nt: TGCGCCAGCAGCCCCCGGGGTCGGGACGAGCAGTACTTC
cdr3_aa: CASSPRGRDEQYF

clone_size: -
v_call: TRBV6-1
j_call: TRBJ1-5
d_call: TRBD1
cdr3_nt: TGTGCCAGCAGTGAATGGGACAGGGGGGATCAGCCCCAGCATTTT
cdr3_aa: CASSEWDRGDQPQHF

clone_size: -
v_call: TRBV6-5
j_call: TRBJ1-6
d_call: TRBD1
cdr3_nt: TGTGCCTGCCCGGGGAAACAGGGGAACTCACCCCTCCACTTT
cdr3_aa: CACPGKQGNSPLHF

clone_size: -
v_call: TRBV7-8
j_call: TRBJ2-3
d_call: TRBD2
cdr3_nt: TGTGCCAGCAGCTTAAGAGCGGGGGCCGCCCTGGGTACGCAGTATTTT
cdr3_aa: CASSLRAGAALGTQYF

clone_size: once
v_call: TRBV2
j_call: TRBJ1-6
d_call: -
cdr3_nt: TGTGCCAGCAGTGACAGGGAATATGGATCACCCCTCCACTTT
cdr3_aa: CASSDREYGSPLHF

clone_size: -
v_call: TRBV6-1
j_call: TRBJ2-7
d_call: -
cdr3_nt: TGTGCCAGCAGTGAATCGGCCCGGACAGCCGAGCAGTACTTC
cdr3_aa: CASSESARTAEQYF

clone_size: -
v_call: TRBV24-1
j_call: TRBJ1-1
d_call: -
cdr3_nt: TGTGCCACCAGGATGTCGGGTTTCACTGAAGCTTTCTTT
cdr3_aa: CATRMSGFTEAFF

clone_size: -
v_call: TRBV7-2
j_call: TRBJ1-2
d_call: -
cdr3_nt: TGTGCCAGCAGCTTAGGAGGTGAGAGAGCTAACTATGGCTACACCTTC
cdr3_aa: CASSLGGERANYGYTF

clone_size: -
v_call: TRBV4-3
j_call: TRBJ2-1
d_call: TRBD2
cdr3_nt: TGCGCCAGCAGCCCATTAGCGGGGGGTGGTAATGAGCAGTTCTTC
cdr3_aa: CASSPLAGGGNEQFF

clone_size: -
v_call: TRBV18
j_call: TRBJ2-6
d_call: TRBD1
cdr3_nt: TGTGCCAGCTCACAGTCCGGGACAGGTCTCTCTGGGGCCAACGTCCTGACTTTC
cdr3_aa: CASSQSGTGLSGANVLTF

clone_size: -
v_call: TRBV19
j_call: TRBJ2-1
d_call: -
cdr3_nt: TGTGCCAGTAGCCACCGGGGATACAATTCGGGTGAGCAGTTCTTC
cdr3_aa: CASSHRGYNSGEQFF

clone_size: -
v_call: TRBV6-6
j_call: TRBJ2-7
d_call: -
cdr3_nt: TGTGCCAGCAGCTCGGACCGACCGGGGACCTACGAGCAGTACTTC
cdr3_aa: CASSSDRPGTYEQYF

clone_size: -
v_call: TRBV29-1
j_call: TRBJ1-1
d_call: -
cdr3_nt: TGCAGCGTGGCCGGGAAGATGAACACTGAAGCTTTCTTT
cdr3_aa: CSVAGKMNTEAFF

clone_size: -
v_call: TRBV6-5
j_call: TRBJ2-7
d_call: TRBD1
cdr3_nt: TGTGCCAGCAGTTACTCCGGGACAGGGGCTTTTTACGAGCAGTACTTC
cdr3_aa: CASSYSGTGAFYEQYF

clone_size: -
v_call: TRBV5-6
j_call: TRBJ1-6
d_call: -
cdr3_nt: TGTGCCAGCAGCACCGACAGGTATAATTCACCCTTCCACTTT
cdr3_aa: CASSTDRYNSPFHF

clone_size: once
v_call: TRBV4-3
j_call: TRBJ1-4
d_call: -
cdr3_nt: TGCGCCAGCAGCTTACGGGGGGCCCCAAAACTGTTTTTT
cdr3_aa: CASSLRGAPKLFF

clone_size: -
v_call: TRBV24-1
j_call: TRBJ2-3
d_call: -
cdr3_nt: TGTGCCACCAGTATACAGGGTACAGATACGCAGTATTTT
cdr3_aa: CATSIQGTDTQYF

clone_size: -
v_call: TRBV5-4
j_call: TRBJ1-1
d_call: -
cdr3_nt: TGTGCCAGCAGCTTGGACAGTAAGGCTGAAGCTTTCTTT
cdr3_aa: CASSLDSKAEAFF

clone_size: -
v_call: TRBV5-1
j_call: TRBJ2-1
d_call: -
cdr3_nt: TGCGCCAGCAGCTCCACGGGGACCTACAATGAGCAGTTCTTC
cdr3_aa: CASSSTGTYNEQFF

clone_size: few
v_call: TRBV6-6
j_call: TRBJ1-1
d_call: -
cdr3_nt: TGTGCCAGCAGTCGTCCCCTGGGGGGTAGCACTGAAGCTTTCTTT
cdr3_aa: CASSRPLGGSTEAFF

clone_size: -
v_call: TRBV6-2/TRBV6-3
j_call: TRBJ1-1
d_call: -
cdr3_nt: TGTGCCAGCAGCCTCAGGGTGAACACTGAAGCTTTCTTT
cdr3_aa: CASSLRVNTEAFF

clone_size: -
v_call: TRBV2
j_call: TRBJ2-7
d_call: TRBD2
cdr3_nt: TGTGCCAGCAGCCGAGGACTAGCGATCTCCTACGAGCAGTACTTC
cdr3_aa: CASSRGLAISYEQYF

clone_size: -
v_call: TRBV28
j_call: TRBJ1-2
d_call: -
cdr3_nt: TGTGCCAGCCGTAAAGGGAGGGGAGAAGGCTACACCTTC
cdr3_aa: CASRKGRGEGYTF

clone_size: -
v_call: TRBV18
j_call: TRBJ2-7
d_call: TRBD2
cdr3_nt: TGTGCCAGCTCACCGGGGACTAGCACAACCTACGAGCAGTACTTC
cdr3_aa: CASSPGTSTTYEQYF